This T cell receptor beta chain derives from a study of blood T cell repertoires in COVID-19. About the research overall: T cells, B-cell-depleted T cells, or PBMCs provided the cDNA or gDNA that served as material.

With 1 base clipped from V and 8 bases from J, the junction kept 10 bases outside the gene matches. Germline values: CDR1 LGHDT, CDR2 YNNKEL (reference sequence). This CDR3 is 16 amino acids long. Original processing notes: Reference gene primer amplification yielded estimated nucleated cell counts. Method: immunoSEQ multiplex PCR; TCRdb's copy keeps in-frame clones and lacks some. D and trimming come from the DNA, and the V and J calls and clone size come from that table. The sample consists of 25,000 to 30,000 clones, almost 90% of them appearing once. The chain employs TRBV3-1 (or the pseudogene TRBV3-2) and TRBJ1-4; 7 bases align to TRBD1. Sequencing input: peripheral blood. This TCR was recovered from a human donor in a cohort sampled during active COVID-19. CDR3 amino acids: CASSQGTGQPSEKLFF. The DNA for the CDR3 is TGTGCCAGCAGCCAAGGGACAGGACAGCCCTCCGAAAAACTGTTTTTT.